This is a list of T cell receptor beta chains from one sample in a study of Ad26.COV2.S vaccination and SARS-CoV-2 variants. Sequenced by immunoSEQ multiplex PCR; TCRdb stores in-frame clones only, minus some. The repertoire holds fewer than 400,000 clones, with about 85% as singletons. This specimen was peripheral blood, taken in a trial of Ad26.COV2.S vaccine versus placebo. Receptors were obtained from a person between 18 and 59 years old who received the Ad26.COV2.S COVID-19 vaccine or a placebo. The CDR3 runs from the conserved cysteine through the conserved F or W. Fields, in order: V gene, CDR3 protein.

v_gene: TRBV5-1
CDR3aa: CASAYQETQYF

v_gene: TRBV12-3/TRBV12-4
CDR3aa: CASSHDLNYGYTF

v_gene: TRBV7-9
CDR3aa: CASSQRGQGGLWTGELFF

v_gene: TRBV2
CDR3aa: CASNSGGRSGELFF

v_gene: TRBV28
CDR3aa: CASSLWKTSGPPSGANVLTF

v_gene: TRBV9
CDR3aa: CASSVRQGAPSGEQYF

v_gene: TRBV9
CDR3aa: CASSRSGDATYEQYF

v_gene: TRBV5-6
CDR3aa: CASSATGANVLTF

v_gene: TRBV18
CDR3aa: CASSPGVNAGELFF

v_gene: TRBV11-2
CDR3aa: CASSLGPGSSYEQYF

v_gene: TRBV11-2
CDR3aa: CASSLGDLLAKNIQYF

v_gene: TRBV3-1/TRBV3-2
CDR3aa: CASSQDFQGLGANREQFF

v_gene: TRBV19
CDR3aa: CASSKGLSSGNTIYF

v_gene: TRBV6-5
CDR3aa: CASRRGALGANVLTF

v_gene: TRBV7-2
CDR3aa: CASSSNAGAMNTEAFF

v_gene: TRBV5-1
CDR3aa: CASSLAGLTDTQYF

v_gene: TRBV29-1
CDR3aa: CSVEQTYNEQFF

v_gene: TRBV27
CDR3aa: CASSSRARRGEQYF

v_gene: TRBV7-2
CDR3aa: CASSNGRALEQYF

v_gene: TRBV7-8
CDR3aa: CASSRDTTNYGYTF

v_gene: TRBV5-1
CDR3aa: CASSLDSGAGNEQFF

v_gene: TRBV7-2
CDR3aa: CASSLNLGGYTF

v_gene: TRBV28
CDR3aa: CASSLEGTGELFF

v_gene: TRBV5-4
CDR3aa: CASSSRDRDNNEQFF

v_gene: TRBV28
CDR3aa: CASSLNRQGGYTF